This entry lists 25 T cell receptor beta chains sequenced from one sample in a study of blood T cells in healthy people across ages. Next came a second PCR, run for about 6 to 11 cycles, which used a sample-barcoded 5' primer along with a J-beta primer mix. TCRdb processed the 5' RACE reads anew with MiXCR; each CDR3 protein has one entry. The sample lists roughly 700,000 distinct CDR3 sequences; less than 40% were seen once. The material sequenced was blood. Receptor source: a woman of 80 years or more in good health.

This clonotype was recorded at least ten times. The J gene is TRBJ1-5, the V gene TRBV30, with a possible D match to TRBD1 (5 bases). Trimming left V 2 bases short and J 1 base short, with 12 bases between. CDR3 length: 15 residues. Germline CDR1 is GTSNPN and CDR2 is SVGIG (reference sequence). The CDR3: CAWSPKGRSNQPQHF. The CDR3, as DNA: TGTGCCTGGAGTCCAAAGGGGCGAAGCAATCAGCCCCAGCATTTT.

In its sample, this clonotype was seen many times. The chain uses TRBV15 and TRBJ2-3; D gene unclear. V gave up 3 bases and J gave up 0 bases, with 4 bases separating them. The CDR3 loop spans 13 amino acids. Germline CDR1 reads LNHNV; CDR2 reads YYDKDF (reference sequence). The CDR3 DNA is TGTGCCACCAGCAGTGCAAGCACAGATACGCAGTATTTT. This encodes CATSSASTDTQYF. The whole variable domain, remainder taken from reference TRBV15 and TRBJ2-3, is DAMVIQNPRYQVTQFGKPVTLSCSQTLNHNVMYWYQQKSSQAPKLLFHYYDKDFNNEADTPDNFQSRRPNTSFCFLDIRSPGLGDTAMYLCATSSASTDTQYFGPGTRLTVL.

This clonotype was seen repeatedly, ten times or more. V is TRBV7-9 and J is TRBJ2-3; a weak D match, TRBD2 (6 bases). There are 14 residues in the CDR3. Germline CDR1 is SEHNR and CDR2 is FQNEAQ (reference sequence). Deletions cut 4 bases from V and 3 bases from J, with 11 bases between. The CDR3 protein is CASSYGGTTDTQYF. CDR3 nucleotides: TGTGCCAGCAGCTATGGTGGGACTACAGATACGCAGTATTTT. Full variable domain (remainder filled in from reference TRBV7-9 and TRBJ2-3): DTGVSQNPRHKITKRGQNVTFRCDPISEHNRLYWYRQTLGQGPEFLTYFQNEAQLEKSRLLSDRFSAERPKGSFSTLEIQRTEQGDSAMYLCASSYGGTTDTQYFGPGTRLTVL.

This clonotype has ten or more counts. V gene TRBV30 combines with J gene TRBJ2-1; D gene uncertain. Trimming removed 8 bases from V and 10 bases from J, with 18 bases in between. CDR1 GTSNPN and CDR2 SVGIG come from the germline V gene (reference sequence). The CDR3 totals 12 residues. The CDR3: CALTLSGPEQFF. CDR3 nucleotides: TGTGCCCTAACCCTGTCCGGGCCGGAGCAGTTCTTC.

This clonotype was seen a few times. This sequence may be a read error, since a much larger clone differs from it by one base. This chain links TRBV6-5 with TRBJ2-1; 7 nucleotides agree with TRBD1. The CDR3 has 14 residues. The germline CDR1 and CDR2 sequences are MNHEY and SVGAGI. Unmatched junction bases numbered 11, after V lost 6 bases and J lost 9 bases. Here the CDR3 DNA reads TGTGCCAGCAGGAAAGCCCGACAGGGATCTGAGCAGTTCTTC. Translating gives CASRKARQGSEQFF.

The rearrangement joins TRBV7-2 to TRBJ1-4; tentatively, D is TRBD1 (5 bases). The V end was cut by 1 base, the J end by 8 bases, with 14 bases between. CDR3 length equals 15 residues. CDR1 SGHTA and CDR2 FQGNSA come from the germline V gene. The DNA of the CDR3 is TGTGCCAGCAGCTTAGATATAGGGCGGGGGGAAAAACTGTTTTTT. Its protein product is CASSLDIGRGEKLFF.

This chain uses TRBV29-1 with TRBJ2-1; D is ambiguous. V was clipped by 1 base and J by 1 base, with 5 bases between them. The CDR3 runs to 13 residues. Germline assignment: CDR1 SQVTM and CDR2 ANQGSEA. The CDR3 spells CSVEAVSYNEQFF. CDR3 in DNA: TGCAGCGTTGAAGCGGTATCCTACAATGAGCAGTTCTTC.

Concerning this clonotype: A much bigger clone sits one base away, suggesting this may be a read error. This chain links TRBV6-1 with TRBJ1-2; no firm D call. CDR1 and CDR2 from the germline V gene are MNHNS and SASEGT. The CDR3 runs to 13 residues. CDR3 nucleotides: TGTGTCAGCAGTGAAAGCAGGAGGTATGGCTACACCTTC. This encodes CVSSESRRYGYTF.

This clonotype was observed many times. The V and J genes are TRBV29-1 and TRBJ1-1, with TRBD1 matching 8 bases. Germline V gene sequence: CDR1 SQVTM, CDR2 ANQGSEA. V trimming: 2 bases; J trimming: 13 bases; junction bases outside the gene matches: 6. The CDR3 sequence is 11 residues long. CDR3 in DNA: TGCAGCGTTGAATCATACACAGGGGGTTTCTTT. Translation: CSVESYTGGFF.

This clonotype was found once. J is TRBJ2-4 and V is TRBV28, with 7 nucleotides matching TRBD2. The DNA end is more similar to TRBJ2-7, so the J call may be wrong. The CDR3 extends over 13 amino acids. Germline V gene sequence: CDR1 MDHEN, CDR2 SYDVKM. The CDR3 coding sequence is TGTGCCAGCAGTTTCGGGACTAACTACGAGCAGTACTTC. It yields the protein CASSFGTNYEQYF.

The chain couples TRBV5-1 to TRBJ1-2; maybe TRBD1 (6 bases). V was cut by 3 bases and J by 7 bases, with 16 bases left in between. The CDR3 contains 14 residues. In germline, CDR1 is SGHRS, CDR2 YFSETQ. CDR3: CASSSVQGAGGYTF. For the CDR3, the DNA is TGCGCCAGCAGCTCGGTACAGGGAGCTGGTGGCTACACCTTC.

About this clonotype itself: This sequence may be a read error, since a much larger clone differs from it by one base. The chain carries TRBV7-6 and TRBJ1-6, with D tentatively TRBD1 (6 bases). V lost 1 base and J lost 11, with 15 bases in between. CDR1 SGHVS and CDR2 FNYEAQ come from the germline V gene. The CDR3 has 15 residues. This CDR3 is CASSLGAGENPPLHF. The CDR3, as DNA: TGTGCCAGCAGCTTAGGTGCAGGGGAGAATCCACCCCTCCACTTT.

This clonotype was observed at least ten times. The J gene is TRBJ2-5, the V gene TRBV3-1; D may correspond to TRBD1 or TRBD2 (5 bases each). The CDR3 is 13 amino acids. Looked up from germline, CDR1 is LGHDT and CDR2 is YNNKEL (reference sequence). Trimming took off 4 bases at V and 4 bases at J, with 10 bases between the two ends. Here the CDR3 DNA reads TGTGCCAGCAGCCCCCGGGACCCAGAGACCCAGTACTTC. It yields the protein CASSPRDPETQYF.

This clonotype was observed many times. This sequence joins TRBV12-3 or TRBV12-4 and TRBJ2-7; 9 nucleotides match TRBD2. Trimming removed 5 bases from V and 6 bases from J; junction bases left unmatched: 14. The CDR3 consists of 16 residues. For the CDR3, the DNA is TGTGCCAGCAGTCTAAACCCGGGACTAGCATCGTCCGAGCAGTACTTC. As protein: CASSLNPGLASSEQYF.

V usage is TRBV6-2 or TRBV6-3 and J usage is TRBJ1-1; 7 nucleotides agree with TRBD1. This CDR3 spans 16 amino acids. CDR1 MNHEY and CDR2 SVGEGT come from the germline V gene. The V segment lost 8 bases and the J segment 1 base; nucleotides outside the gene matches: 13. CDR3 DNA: TGTGCCAGCTCAAATTCGAAGGGACAGCAGAACACTGAAGCTTTCTTT. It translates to CASSNSKGQQNTEAFF.

The CDR3 DNA follows: TGTGCCAGCAGGATCAACTCACAGAGCGCCGGGGAGCTGTTTTTT. Protein: CASRINSQSAGELFF. This rearrangement joins TRBV6-5 to TRBJ2-2; D gene uncertain. CDR3 size: 15 residues. V was cut by 6 bases and J by 6 bases, with 17 bases left in between. Germline lookup yields CDR1 MNHEY and CDR2 SVGAGI.

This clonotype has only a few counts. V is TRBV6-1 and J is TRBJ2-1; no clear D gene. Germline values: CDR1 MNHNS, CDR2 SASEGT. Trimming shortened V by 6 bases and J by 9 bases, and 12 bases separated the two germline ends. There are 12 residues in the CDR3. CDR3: CASRSLRVEQFF. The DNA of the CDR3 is TGTGCCAGCAGATCACTTAGGGTTGAGCAGTTCTTC.

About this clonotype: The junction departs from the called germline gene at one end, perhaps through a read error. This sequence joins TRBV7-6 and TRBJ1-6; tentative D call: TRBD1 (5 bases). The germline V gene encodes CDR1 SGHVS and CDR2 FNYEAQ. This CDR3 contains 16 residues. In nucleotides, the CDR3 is TGTGCCAGCAGCCCGAGTGGAGCAGGGTGGAGATCACCCCGCCACTTT. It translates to CASSPSGAGWRSPRHF.

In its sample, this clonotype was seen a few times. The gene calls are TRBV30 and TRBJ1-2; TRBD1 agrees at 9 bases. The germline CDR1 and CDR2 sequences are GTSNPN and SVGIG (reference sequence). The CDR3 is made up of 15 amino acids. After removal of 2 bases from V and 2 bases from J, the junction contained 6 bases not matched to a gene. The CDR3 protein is CAWSPQGTGNYGYTF. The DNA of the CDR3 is TGTGCCTGGAGTCCACAGGGGACAGGGAACTATGGCTACACCTTC.

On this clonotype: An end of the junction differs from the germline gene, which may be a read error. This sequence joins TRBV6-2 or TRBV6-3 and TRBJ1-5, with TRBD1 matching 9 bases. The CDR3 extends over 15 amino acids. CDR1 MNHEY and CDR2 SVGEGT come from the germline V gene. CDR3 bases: TGTGCCTGCAGTACGGACAGGGGCCTCAATCAGCCCCAGCATTTT. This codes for CACSTDRGLNQPQHF.

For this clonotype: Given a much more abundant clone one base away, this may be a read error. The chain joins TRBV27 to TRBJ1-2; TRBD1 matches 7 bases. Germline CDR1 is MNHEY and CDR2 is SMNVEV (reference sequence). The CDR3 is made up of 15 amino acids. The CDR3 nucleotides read TGTACCAGCAGTTTATCGAGGGGGCGAAACTATGGCTACACCTTC. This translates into CTSSLSRGRNYGYTF.

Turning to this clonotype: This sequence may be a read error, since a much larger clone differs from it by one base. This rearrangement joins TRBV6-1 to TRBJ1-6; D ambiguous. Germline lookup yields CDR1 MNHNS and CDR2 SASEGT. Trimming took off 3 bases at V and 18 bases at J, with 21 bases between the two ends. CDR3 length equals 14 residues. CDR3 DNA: TGTGCCAGCAGTGACACGAACCTCCCGATGGCCCGCCACTTT. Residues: CASSDTNLPMARHF.

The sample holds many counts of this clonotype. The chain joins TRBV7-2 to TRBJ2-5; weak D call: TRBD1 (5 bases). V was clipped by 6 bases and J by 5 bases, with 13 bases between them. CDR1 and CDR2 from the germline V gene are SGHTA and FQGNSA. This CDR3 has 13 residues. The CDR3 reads CASSPRAGETQYF. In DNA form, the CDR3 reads TGTGCCAGCAGTCCAAGGGCAGGGGAGACCCAGTACTTC.

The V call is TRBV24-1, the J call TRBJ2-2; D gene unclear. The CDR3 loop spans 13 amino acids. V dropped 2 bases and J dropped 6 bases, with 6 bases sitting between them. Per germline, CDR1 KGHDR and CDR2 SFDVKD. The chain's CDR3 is CATSDSIAGELFF. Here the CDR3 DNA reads TGTGCCACCAGTGATTCAATTGCCGGGGAGCTGTTTTTT.

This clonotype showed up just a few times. CDR3 nucleotides: TGTGCCAGCAGTTACCAAGCGACAGGGGCTGAAAAACTGTTTTTT. This translates into CASSYQATGAEKLFF. The chain is built from TRBV6-5 and TRBJ1-4; 8 bases are shared with TRBD1. Looked up from germline, CDR1 is MNHEY and CDR2 is SVGAGI. V was pared by 2 bases and J by 7 bases, with 6 bases of the junction left unmatched. This CDR3 region has 15 residues.